Listed below are T cell receptor beta chains from one sample, sequenced in a study of T-cell reconstitution after alpha-beta-depleted transplantation in children. Via MiXCR, TCRdb re-called the PCR reads, giving one row per CDR3 protein. The sample shows a few hundred thousand distinct CDR3 sequences, 10% to 15% of them seen only once. Here the sequenced sample was PBMCs, mostly from graft donor cells, taken 360 days after TCRalphabeta/CD19-depleted stem cell transplant. These TCRs come from a male patient between 10 and 17 years old who had a stem cell transplant for acute myeloid leukemia, so the T cells may come from the graft donor. CDR3s include the opening cysteine and the closing phenylalanine or tryptophan. Fields, in order: clone size, J gene, D gene, V gene, CDR3 protein, CDR3 DNA. A D gene is named only where the DNA matches it firmly. Clone size is stated in some rows and not others, as once, few, many or a class when expanded.

abundance: few
j_gene: TRBJ1-2
d_gene: -
v_gene: TRBV29-1
CDR3aa: CSVGIRGGVTQVSYGYTF
CDR3nt: TGCAGCGTGGGAATCAGAGGAGGGGTAACTCAAGTCTCCTATGGCTACACCTTC

abundance: few
j_gene: TRBJ2-3
d_gene: -
v_gene: TRBV21-1
CDR3aa: CASTSTREPWGVDTQYF
CDR3nt: TGTGCCAGCACCTCGACCCGGGAGCCTTGGGGGGTAGATACGCAGTATTTT

abundance: -
j_gene: TRBJ2-1
d_gene: -
v_gene: TRBV14
CDR3aa: CASSQPLSPTYNEQFF
CDR3nt: TGTGCCAGCAGCCAACCACTTAGCCCCACCTACAATGAGCAGTTCTTC

abundance: few
j_gene: TRBJ2-7
d_gene: TRBD1
v_gene: TRBV29-1
CDR3aa: CSGGQGVPYEQYF
CDR3nt: TGCAGCGGGGGACAGGGGGTACCCTACGAGCAGTACTTC

abundance: few
j_gene: TRBJ2-5
d_gene: TRBD1
v_gene: TRBV20-1
CDR3aa: CSARLQGLETQYF
CDR3nt: TGCAGTGCTAGATTACAGGGGCTCGAGACCCAGTACTTC

abundance: -
j_gene: TRBJ2-1
d_gene: -
v_gene: TRBV2
CDR3aa: CASRGRSYNEQFF
CDR3nt: TGTGCCAGCAGGGGCAGATCTTACAATGAGCAGTTCTTC

abundance: few
j_gene: TRBJ2-5
d_gene: -
v_gene: TRBV12-3/TRBV12-4
CDR3aa: CASSFAGWEDQETQYF
CDR3nt: TGTGCCAGCAGTTTTGCAGGATGGGAGGACCAAGAGACCCAGTACTTC

abundance: -
j_gene: TRBJ2-7
d_gene: -
v_gene: TRBV3-1
CDR3aa: CASSLSSSRGLDSYEQYF
CDR3nt: TGTGCCAGCAGCCTTTCTTCCTCAAGGGGTTTAGACTCCTACGAGCAGTACTTC

abundance: -
j_gene: TRBJ2-3
d_gene: -
v_gene: TRBV7-9
CDR3aa: CASSFGTYTDTQYF
CDR3nt: TGTGCCAGCAGCTTCGGGACTTACACAGATACGCAGTATTTT

abundance: -
j_gene: TRBJ2-7
d_gene: TRBD2
v_gene: TRBV5-6
CDR3aa: CASSLLAGVEQYF
CDR3nt: TGTGCCAGCAGCCTTCTAGCGGGAGTCGAGCAGTACTTC

abundance: -
j_gene: TRBJ2-5
d_gene: -
v_gene: TRBV20-1
CDR3aa: CSALRPGEETQYF
CDR3nt: TGCAGTGCGCTCCGCCCGGGGGAAGAGACCCAGTACTTC

abundance: many
j_gene: TRBJ2-1
d_gene: -
v_gene: TRBV5-1
CDR3aa: CASHRDRSSYNEQFF
CDR3nt: TGCGCCAGCCATCGGGACCGGAGCTCCTACAATGAGCAGTTCTTC

abundance: few
j_gene: TRBJ2-2
d_gene: -
v_gene: TRBV29-1
CDR3aa: CSAVVMEGPNTGELFF
CDR3nt: TGCAGCGCGGTCGTGATGGAAGGGCCGAACACCGGGGAGCTGTTTTTT

abundance: few
j_gene: TRBJ2-5
d_gene: TRBD1
v_gene: TRBV25-1
CDR3aa: CASAGTGGLQETQYF
CDR3nt: TGTGCCAGCGCAGGGACAGGGGGCCTACAAGAGACCCAGTACTTC

abundance: -
j_gene: TRBJ1-6
d_gene: -
v_gene: TRBV28
CDR3aa: CASSPPLGKGSPLHF
CDR3nt: TGTGCCAGCAGTCCCCCCTTAGGGAAGGGATCACCCCTCCACTTT

abundance: many
j_gene: TRBJ1-2
d_gene: -
v_gene: TRBV29-1
CDR3aa: CSVSAVYGYTF
CDR3nt: TGCAGCGTCTCAGCAGTCTATGGCTACACCTTC

abundance: few
j_gene: TRBJ2-5
d_gene: TRBD1
v_gene: TRBV10-3
CDR3aa: CAISAQGRETQYF
CDR3nt: TGTGCCATCAGTGCACAGGGGAGAGAGACCCAGTACTTC

abundance: few
j_gene: TRBJ1-2
d_gene: -
v_gene: TRBV29-1
CDR3aa: CRVWGQNLSYGYTF
CDR3nt: TGCAGAGTTTGGGGGCAGAACCTTTCGTATGGCTACACCTTC

abundance: many
j_gene: TRBJ2-6
d_gene: -
v_gene: TRBV2
CDR3aa: CASSWSHRVPGANVLTF
CDR3nt: TGTGCCAGCAGTTGGTCGCACAGGGTCCCTGGGGCCAACGTCCTGACTTTC

abundance: -
j_gene: TRBJ2-1
d_gene: -
v_gene: TRBV18
CDR3aa: CASSPTAYNEQFF
CDR3nt: TGTGCCAGCTCACCAACGGCATACAATGAGCAGTTCTTC

abundance: few
j_gene: TRBJ2-7
d_gene: -
v_gene: TRBV3-1
CDR3aa: CASSQARSSYEQYF
CDR3nt: TGTGCCAGCAGCCAAGCCAGGAGCTCCTACGAGCAGTACTTC

abundance: -
j_gene: TRBJ2-2
d_gene: -
v_gene: TRBV9
CDR3aa: CASSVERVNTGELFF
CDR3nt: TGTGCCAGCAGCGTAGAGCGGGTGAACACCGGGGAGCTGTTTTTT

abundance: many
j_gene: TRBJ2-1
d_gene: -
v_gene: TRBV5-1
CDR3aa: CASRGDIRQFF
CDR3nt: TGCGCCAGCAGAGGGGACATTCGGCAGTTCTTC

abundance: few
j_gene: TRBJ2-5
d_gene: -
v_gene: TRBV20-1
CDR3aa: CSARTGETQYF
CDR3nt: TGCAGTGCTAGAACAGGGGAGACCCAGTACTTC

abundance: -
j_gene: TRBJ2-1
d_gene: -
v_gene: TRBV7-2
CDR3aa: CASSLVGTLDEQFF
CDR3nt: TGTGCCAGCAGCTTAGTGGGCACACTGGATGAGCAGTTCTTC

abundance: few
j_gene: TRBJ2-3
d_gene: -
v_gene: TRBV7-9
CDR3aa: CASSAHRRKTDTQYF
CDR3nt: TGTGCCAGCAGCGCACATCGGAGAAAAACCGATACGCAGTATTTT

abundance: few
j_gene: TRBJ2-1
d_gene: -
v_gene: TRBV11-2
CDR3aa: CASSLVVAGTSSYNEQFF
CDR3nt: TGTGCCAGCAGCTTAGTAGTGGCGGGGACAAGCTCCTACAATGAGCAGTTCTTC

abundance: -
j_gene: TRBJ2-1
d_gene: -
v_gene: TRBV20-1
CDR3aa: CSAIAILSYNEQFF
CDR3nt: TGCAGTGCGATAGCGATTCTCTCCTACAATGAGCAGTTCTTC

abundance: few
j_gene: TRBJ2-4
d_gene: TRBD2
v_gene: TRBV6-2/TRBV6-3
CDR3aa: CASREGNIQYF
CDR3nt: TGTGCCAGCCGGGAGGGAAACATTCAGTACTTC

abundance: -
j_gene: TRBJ2-2
d_gene: -
v_gene: TRBV5-4
CDR3aa: CASSPTGRGNTGELFF
CDR3nt: TGTGCCAGCAGTCCGACAGGGAGGGGAAACACCGGGGAGCTGTTTTTT

abundance: -
j_gene: TRBJ2-1
d_gene: -
v_gene: TRBV4-3
CDR3aa: CASSQDFPSVREQFF
CDR3nt: TGCGCCAGCAGCCAAGATTTCCCCAGTGTCCGTGAGCAGTTCTTC

abundance: -
j_gene: TRBJ2-1
d_gene: TRBD2
v_gene: TRBV12-3/TRBV12-4
CDR3aa: CASKYVGTTAYNEQFF
CDR3nt: TGTGCCAGCAAGTACGTCGGGACTACGGCCTACAATGAGCAGTTCTTC

abundance: many
j_gene: TRBJ2-1
d_gene: -
v_gene: TRBV7-9
CDR3aa: CASSLISGEQFF
CDR3nt: TGTGCCAGCAGCTTAATCAGCGGGGAGCAGTTCTTC

abundance: few
j_gene: TRBJ2-7
d_gene: TRBD1
v_gene: TRBV12-3/TRBV12-4
CDR3aa: CASSLWTGYDEQYF
CDR3nt: TGTGCCAGCAGTCTATGGACAGGGTACGACGAGCAGTACTTC

abundance: many
j_gene: TRBJ2-7
d_gene: TRBD2
v_gene: TRBV20-1
CDR3aa: CSAPGRASGLSSYEQYF
CDR3nt: TGCAGTGCTCCGGGTAGAGCTAGCGGCCTTAGCTCCTACGAGCAGTACTTC

abundance: few
j_gene: TRBJ2-1
d_gene: -
v_gene: TRBV3-1
CDR3aa: CASSQTGTFYNEQFF
CDR3nt: TGTGCCAGCAGCCAGACCGGGACTTTCTACAATGAGCAGTTCTTC

abundance: few
j_gene: TRBJ2-1
d_gene: -
v_gene: TRBV4-3
CDR3aa: CASSQPSSNEQFF
CDR3nt: TGCGCCAGCAGCCAACCTAGCAGCAATGAGCAGTTCTTC

abundance: few
j_gene: TRBJ2-1
d_gene: -
v_gene: TRBV19
CDR3aa: CASRGRVKRSSYNEQFF
CDR3nt: TGTGCCAGTAGGGGCAGGGTTAAGCGGAGCTCCTACAATGAGCAGTTCTTC

abundance: few
j_gene: TRBJ2-1
d_gene: -
v_gene: TRBV20-1
CDR3aa: CSAGQGTTWTSGSYNEQFF
CDR3nt: TGCAGTGCTGGACAGGGGACGACTTGGACTAGCGGCTCCTACAATGAGCAGTTCTTC

abundance: -
j_gene: TRBJ2-5
d_gene: -
v_gene: TRBV28
CDR3aa: CAGARAGAETQYF
CDR3nt: TGTGCCGGTGCCCGGGCTGGGGCAGAGACCCAGTACTTC

abundance: many
j_gene: TRBJ2-5
d_gene: -
v_gene: TRBV7-2
CDR3aa: CASSLYDGWGELETQYF
CDR3nt: TGTGCCAGCAGCTTATACGATGGGTGGGGGGAGTTGGAGACCCAGTACTTC

abundance: few
j_gene: TRBJ1-4
d_gene: TRBD1
v_gene: TRBV28
CDR3aa: CASSLSLHQGAREKLFF
CDR3nt: TGTGCCAGCAGTTTATCCCTACATCAGGGGGCGCGTGAAAAACTGTTTTTT

abundance: few
j_gene: TRBJ1-2
d_gene: TRBD1
v_gene: TRBV29-1
CDR3aa: CSVTGGPNYGYTF
CDR3nt: TGCAGCGTAACAGGGGGACCTAACTATGGCTACACCTTC

abundance: -
j_gene: TRBJ2-1
d_gene: TRBD2
v_gene: TRBV4-2
CDR3aa: CASSQDLRWEGPPDEQFF
CDR3nt: TGTGCCAGCAGCCAAGATCTCCGGTGGGAGGGCCCCCCCGATGAGCAGTTCTTC

abundance: -
j_gene: TRBJ2-1
d_gene: TRBD2
v_gene: TRBV5-1
CDR3aa: CASSLSAPAGGSYNEQFF
CDR3nt: TGCGCCAGCAGCTTGTCTGCACCAGCGGGAGGGTCCTACAATGAGCAGTTCTTC

abundance: -
j_gene: TRBJ2-1
d_gene: TRBD2
v_gene: TRBV9
CDR3aa: CASSVEGTSNVWVHNEQFF
CDR3nt: TGTGCCAGCAGCGTAGAAGGGACTAGTAATGTCTGGGTACACAATGAGCAGTTCTTC

abundance: few
j_gene: TRBJ2-5
d_gene: -
v_gene: TRBV4-3
CDR3aa: CASSQGDYQETQYF
CDR3nt: TGCGCCAGCAGCCAGGGGGACTACCAAGAGACCCAGTACTTC

abundance: -
j_gene: TRBJ2-3
d_gene: TRBD1
v_gene: TRBV5-1
CDR3aa: CASHRGGEEDTQYF
CDR3nt: TGCGCCTCACACAGAGGGGGCGAGGAAGATACGCAGTATTTT

abundance: few
j_gene: TRBJ2-3
d_gene: -
v_gene: TRBV12-3/TRBV12-4
CDR3aa: CASSPQGQGTVITDTQYF
CDR3nt: TGTGCCAGCAGTCCCCAAGGCCAAGGGACGGTCATCACAGATACGCAGTATTTT

abundance: many
j_gene: TRBJ2-3
d_gene: TRBD1
v_gene: TRBV5-1
CDR3aa: CASSLGTGLDTQYF
CDR3nt: TGCGCCAGCAGCTTGGGGACAGGGCTTGATACGCAGTATTTT

abundance: many
j_gene: TRBJ2-2
d_gene: -
v_gene: TRBV28
CDR3aa: CASREDGQNTGELFF
CDR3nt: TGTGCCAGCAGGGAGGACGGACAGAACACCGGGGAGCTGTTTTTT

abundance: many
j_gene: TRBJ2-1
d_gene: -
v_gene: TRBV12-3/TRBV12-4
CDR3aa: CASSLRSEQFF
CDR3nt: TGTGCCAGCAGTTTAAGGAGTGAGCAGTTCTTC

abundance: few
j_gene: TRBJ1-2
d_gene: -
v_gene: TRBV6-5
CDR3aa: CASSYSNQGPKRGYTF
CDR3nt: TGTGCCAGCAGTTACTCGAATCAGGGCCCTAAGCGTGGCTACACCTTC

abundance: many
j_gene: TRBJ2-1
d_gene: -
v_gene: TRBV5-1
CDR3aa: CASSLDPRASSYNEQFF
CDR3nt: TGCGCCAGCAGCTTGGATCCGCGCGCCAGCTCCTACAATGAGCAGTTCTTC

abundance: few
j_gene: TRBJ2-5
d_gene: -
v_gene: TRBV29-1
CDR3aa: CSVVGRLYQETQYF
CDR3nt: TGCAGCGTTGTTGGCAGGTTGTACCAAGAGACCCAGTACTTC

abundance: many
j_gene: TRBJ2-6
d_gene: -
v_gene: TRBV28
CDR3aa: CASSLEVVSSGANVLTF
CDR3nt: TGTGCCAGCAGTTTGGAGGTTGTCAGCTCTGGGGCCAACGTCCTGACTTTC

abundance: -
j_gene: TRBJ2-7
d_gene: -
v_gene: TRBV4-3
CDR3aa: CASSQVGFSVEQYF
CDR3nt: TGCGCCAGCAGCCAAGTAGGCTTTTCTGTGGAGCAGTACTTC

abundance: -
j_gene: TRBJ2-4
d_gene: -
v_gene: TRBV11-2
CDR3aa: CASSLGPRLAKNIQYF
CDR3nt: TGTGCCAGCAGCTTAGGTCCCAGGCTAGCCAAAAACATTCAGTACTTC

abundance: many
j_gene: TRBJ2-7
d_gene: TRBD2
v_gene: TRBV20-1
CDR3aa: CSARGTSGLSYEQYF
CDR3nt: TGCAGTGCTAGAGGGACTAGCGGGCTCTCCTACGAGCAGTACTTC

abundance: few
j_gene: TRBJ2-1
d_gene: TRBD2
v_gene: TRBV28
CDR3aa: CASSVYLDNSGRINYEQFF
CDR3nt: TGTGCCAGCAGCGTGTATCTTGACAATAGCGGGAGAATTAACTATGAGCAGTTCTTC